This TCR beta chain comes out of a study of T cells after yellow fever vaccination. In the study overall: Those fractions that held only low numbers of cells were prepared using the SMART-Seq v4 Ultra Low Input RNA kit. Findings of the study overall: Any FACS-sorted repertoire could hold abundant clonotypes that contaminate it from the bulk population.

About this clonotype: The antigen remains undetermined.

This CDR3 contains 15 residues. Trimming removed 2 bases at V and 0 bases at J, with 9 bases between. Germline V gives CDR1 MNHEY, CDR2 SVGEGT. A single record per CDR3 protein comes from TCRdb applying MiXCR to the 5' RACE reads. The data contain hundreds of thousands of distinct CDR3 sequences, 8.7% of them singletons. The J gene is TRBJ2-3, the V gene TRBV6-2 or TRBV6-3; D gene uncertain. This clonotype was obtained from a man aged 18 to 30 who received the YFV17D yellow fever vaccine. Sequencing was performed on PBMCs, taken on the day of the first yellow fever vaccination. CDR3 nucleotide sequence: TGTGCCAGCAGTTACCGACGAACTAGCACAGATACGCAGTATTTT. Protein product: CASSYRRTSTDTQYF.